This TCR beta chain appears in the sequencing data of a study of T cells and Merkel cell carcinoma outcomes. Study results and limitations: Merkel cell carcinoma outcomes were reportedly predicted by repertoire and T-cell density.

About this clone itself: The antigen remains unidentified.

Clones were sequenced by immunoSEQ multiplex PCR, and TCRdb holds only the in-frame ones, with some missing. Of 8,000 to 9,500 clones in the sample, approximately 81% were seen once. The CDR3 spans 11 residues. With 5 bases removed from V and 5 bases from J, the gap between germline ends came to 6 bases. CDR1 is SGHAT and CDR2 is FQNNGV in the germline V gene. Sequenced material: tumor tissue from Merkel cell carcinoma. The V gene is TRBV11-2, the J gene TRBJ2-5, with unresolved D. The receptor was isolated from a human donor with Merkel cell carcinoma. The CDR3 here is CASSPHETQYF. CDR3 DNA: TGTGCCAGCAGCCCGCACGAGACCCAGTACTTC.